The clone carrying this T cell receptor (beta chain) has a count of ten or more. The sample belongs to a study of neurological immune-mediated disorders. The cDNA came from 5'RACE, which used 10-nucleotide random UMIs. MiXCR, applied by TCRdb to the 5' RACE reads, yields one record per CDR3 protein. The sample has approximately 39,000 distinct CDR3 sequences, almost 7.5% seen once; the top ten hold 5.5% to 6.5%. In germline, CDR1 is DFQATT, CDR2 SNEGSKA (reference sequence). Trimming removed 2 bases at V and 2 bases at J, with 12 bases between. CDR3 length equals 14 residues. Sorted libraries were derived from 800,000 to 1,000,000 CD4+ or CD8+ T cells.

The chain links TRBV20-1 to TRBJ1-2, with a tentative D call TRBD1 (5 bases). The origin of this receptor is a man over 45 in good health. Sequenced input: CD4+ T cells from blood. CDR3 coding DNA: TGCAGTGCTAGAAGTGGGACCGTAAACTATGGCTACACCTTC. This translates into CSARSGTVNYGYTF.